Shown below are 11 T cell receptor beta chains from a single sample sequenced in a study of Tregs in tolerant kidney transplant recipients. Some clones are missing from TCRdb's copy, which holds only in-frame ones; the method was immunoSEQ multiplex PCR. This repertoire shows about 240,000 clones, roughly 80% found once; its top ten account for approximately 0.69%. The sequenced sample consisted of CD4+ T cells from blood. These receptor sequences come from a human donor in good health.

The rearrangement uses TRBV10-1 and TRBJ1-5; weak D call: TRBD1 (6 bases). Germline V gives CDR1 WNHNN, CDR2 SYGVQD (reference sequence). The V and J ends lost 1 base and 5 bases respectively, with 18 bases between them. CDR3 length: 17 amino acids. The CDR3 loop is CASSELKQGVQDQPQHF. The DNA for the CDR3 is TGCGCCAGCAGTGAGTTGAAACAGGGCGTGCAAGATCAGCCCCAGCATTTT.

This chain uses TRBV5-1 with TRBJ1-5; D gene unclear. The CDR3 consists of 13 residues. Trimming removed 0 bases from V and 4 bases from J, with 5 bases in between. CDR1 is SGHRS and CDR2 is YFSETQ in the germline V gene. The CDR3: CASSLDLNQPQHF. The CDR3 region has the DNA TGCGCCAGCAGCTTGGACTTAAATCAGCCCCAGCATTTT.

The table lists this clone with a few counts. This chain links TRBV6-5 with TRBJ2-5, with TRBD2 matching 10 bases. V lost 2 bases and J lost 5; bases outside the gene matches: 8. Germline-derived CDR1 and CDR2 are MNHEY and SVGAGI. The CDR3 is made up of 16 amino acids. CDR3 sequence: CASSYAQRGGGETQYF. In DNA, the CDR3 is TGTGCCAGCAGTTACGCCCAGCGGGGGGGCGGGGAGACCCAGTACTTC.

The genes are TRBV18 and TRBJ2-7; 7 positions match TRBD1. The V and J ends lost 2 bases and 6 bases, in that order; junction bases with no gene match: 7. From germline, CDR1 is KGHSH and CDR2 LQKENI. The CDR3 loop spans 14 amino acids. CDR3 DNA: TGTGCCAGCTCACCAACGCAGGGGGAGAGCGAGCAGTACTTC. It codes for CASSPTQGESEQYF.

The chain joins TRBV4-2 to TRBJ1-1, with D possibly TRBD1 on 5 matching bases. This CDR3 comprises 16 residues. Germline V gene sequence: CDR1 LGHNA, CDR2 YNFKEQ. Trimming removed 1 base from V and 6 bases from J, with 18 bases in between. The CDR3 sequence is CASSQAGSQKKPEAFF. The CDR3 nucleotides read TGTGCCAGCAGCCAAGCAGGGTCTCAAAAGAAGCCTGAAGCTTTCTTT.

The chain employs TRBV7-2 and TRBJ1-3; unclear D gene. Germline values: CDR1 SGHTA, CDR2 FQGNSA. The CDR3 spans 15 residues. Trimming shortened V by 1 base and J by 1 base, and 8 bases separated the two germline ends. The CDR3 coding sequence is TGTGCCAGCAGCTTAGGGGTTAGTTCTGGAAACACCATATATTTT. Its protein product is CASSLGVSSGNTIYF.

The rearrangement joins TRBV11-2 to TRBJ2-7; 9 nucleotides align to TRBD1. The CDR3 runs 15 residues. CDR1 and CDR2 (germline): SGHAT, FQNNGV. V gave up 1 base and J gave up 3 bases; unmatched junction bases: 4. The CDR3 DNA reads TGTGCCAGCAGCTTAGTTACAGGGGGCCTCTACGAGCAGTACTTC. Translated, it gives CASSLVTGGLYEQYF.

The rearrangement joins TRBV10-3 to TRBJ2-5; D is perhaps TRBD2 (5 bases). Trimming took off 10 bases at V and 4 bases at J, with 13 bases between the two ends. This CDR3 is 12 amino acids long. Looked up from germline, CDR1 is ENHRY and CDR2 is SYGVKD. The CDR3 DNA reads TGTGCCACCGGACTTGAGGGAGAGACCCAGTACTTC. This sequence encodes CATGLEGETQYF.

CDR3 loop: CASSLAGWGTGELFF. CDR3 DNA: TGTGCCAGCAGCTTAGCAGGGTGGGGGACCGGGGAGCTGTTTTTT. This sequence joins TRBV7-7 and TRBJ2-2; either TRBD1 or TRBD2 may fit D (5 bases each). The CDR3 runs to 15 residues. Germline CDR1 reads SSHAT; CDR2 reads FNYEAQ (reference sequence). V lost 0 bases and J 5 bases, leaving 10 bases between the germline ends.

The J gene is TRBJ2-7, the V gene TRBV10-1; 14 bases align to TRBD2. V lost 6 bases, J lost 6 bases, and 4 bases stayed unmatched. CDR3 size: 14 residues. Germline V gene sequence: CDR1 WNHNN, CDR2 SYGVQD (reference sequence). CDR3 coding DNA: TGCGCCAGCAGCGCTGGGACTAGCGGGGGCGAGCAGTACTTC. Encoded protein: CASSAGTSGGEQYF.

The chain has TRBV27 and TRBJ2-6; D is uncertain. Deletions cut 1 base from V and 0 bases from J, with 19 bases between. This CDR3 is 20 amino acids long. From germline, CDR1 is MNHEY and CDR2 SMNVEV (reference sequence). CDR3 amino acids: CASSLWPPQSVSSGANVLTF. The CDR3, as DNA: TGTGCCAGCAGTTTATGGCCGCCCCAAAGCGTCAGCTCTGGGGCCAACGTCCTGACTTTC.